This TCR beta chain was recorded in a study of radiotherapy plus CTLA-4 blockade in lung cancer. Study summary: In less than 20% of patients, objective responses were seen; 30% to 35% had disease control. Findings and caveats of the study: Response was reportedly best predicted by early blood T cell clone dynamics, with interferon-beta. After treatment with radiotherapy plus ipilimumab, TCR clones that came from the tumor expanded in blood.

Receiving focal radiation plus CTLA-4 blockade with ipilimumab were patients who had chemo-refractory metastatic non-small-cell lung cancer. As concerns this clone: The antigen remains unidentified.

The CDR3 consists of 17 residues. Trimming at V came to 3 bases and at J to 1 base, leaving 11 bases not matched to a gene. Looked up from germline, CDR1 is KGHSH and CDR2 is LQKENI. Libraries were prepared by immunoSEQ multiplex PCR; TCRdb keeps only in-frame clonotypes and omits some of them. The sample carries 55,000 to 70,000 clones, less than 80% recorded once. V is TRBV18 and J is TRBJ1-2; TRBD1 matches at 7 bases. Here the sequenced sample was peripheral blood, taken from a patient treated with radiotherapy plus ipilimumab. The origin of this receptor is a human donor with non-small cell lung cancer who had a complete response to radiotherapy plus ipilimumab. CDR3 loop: CASSPGDSGQDNYGYTF. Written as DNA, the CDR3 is TGTGCCAGCTCACCCGGGGATTCTGGACAGGATAACTATGGCTACACCTTC. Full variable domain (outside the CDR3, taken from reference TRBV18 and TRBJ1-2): NAGVMQNPRHLVRRRGQEARLRCSPMKGHSHVYWYRQLPEEGLKFMVYLQKENIIDESGMPKERFSAEFPKEGPSILRIQQVVRGDSAAYFCASSPGDSGQDNYGYTFGSGTRLTVV.